This T cell receptor beta chain was identified during a study of blood T cell repertoires in COVID-19 (dated by TCRdb to the early 2020s). Describing the broader study: Samples covering the acute and convalescent phases of COVID-19 were provided by collaborators in the United States, Italy and Spain. The material from the prospective study consisted of cDNA or gDNA derived from T cells, B-cell-depleted T cells, or PBMCs. Subjects who had been exposed to COVID-19, were actively infected with it, or had recovered from it provided the deeply sampled blood TCRbeta repertoires that made up the dataset. The repertoires were released in a freely available public database intended as a resource for research on the immune response to SARS-CoV-2. Samples came from the ongoing ImmuneRACE study (first 160 participants) plus 1,254 subjects from 6 global collaborators. The sample metadata nearly always contained a de-identified subject ID, COVID-19 status, age in years and sex. Where available, HLA class I and class II types were obtained from metadata supplied by the sample provider rather than from assay-based typing. General study outcomes and caveats: How much clinical and demographic metadata was included differed by source and by participant, and the metadata was provided uncurated.

The collaborating institutions used their own protocols to collect whole blood in K2EDTA tubes. For TCRbeta analysis, collaborators shipped samples in one of three forms: frozen whole blood, isolated PBMCs, or DNA extracted from either of those sample types. TCRbeta CDR3 regions were amplified from genomic DNA using the immunoSEQ Assay, a bias-controlled multiplex PCR. In the paper's pipeline: Nucleated cell counts per sample were estimated from amplification of reference gene primers within the assay. To quantify the absolute abundance of each unique TCRbeta CDR3 rearrangement, sequence reads were collapsed and filtered. For each sample, productive Simpson clonality was calculated as the square root of Simpson's diversity index across productive rearrangements. TCRdb retrieved this table from immuneACCESS and kept in-frame rearrangements only. Not all clones are present; in checked studies, unresolved V genes account for under half, and no reason is known for the remainder. The DNA was the basis for D and trimming; V, J and clone size are from that table. The sample table holds roughly 200,000 clones, of which around 88% were seen once. In total, the top ten clones hold around 7.9% of the sample.

The germline ends are 10 bases apart after V is trimmed by 1 base and J by 4 bases. The germline V gene yields SGHTA for CDR1 and FQGNSA for CDR2. The CDR3 holds 14 amino acids from the cysteine to the phenylalanine. Just the 42-base CDR3 DNA is kept, in frame starting at base 1. Of note for this clone: No antigen is known for it. No base qualities exist here, and no much larger clone lies one base off it.

The chain is made from TRBV7-2 and TRBJ2-5, with a tentative D gene TRBD1 over 5 matching bases. The sequenced sample was peripheral blood. This sequence originates from a middle-aged man with active or convalescent COVID-19. The DNA sequence is as follows: TGTGCCAGCAGCTTAGGAGTCAGGGTAGAGACCCAGTACTTC. Its protein product is CASSLGVRVETQYF.